This T cell receptor (beta chain) was identified during a study of blood T cells in healthy people across ages. The CDR3 length is 14 residues. J was trimmed by 5 bases and V by 4 bases; bases with no gene match: 6. Germline V gene sequence: CDR1 MDHEN, CDR2 SYDVKM. A J-beta primer mix and a sample-barcoded 5' primer were used in a second PCR of roughly 6 to 12 cycles. TCRdb called the 5' RACE reads again in MiXCR, with one record for every CDR3 protein. The data hold 800,000 or so distinct CDR3 sequences, with 25% observed a single time. The sample holds a few counts of this clonotype. These data are also associated with another study on T cells of mothers and their children.

The sequence came from a boy aged 5-17 years in good health. The chain links TRBV28 to TRBJ2-7; 9 nucleotides align to TRBD2. Sequencing input: blood. The CDR3: CASSWAGGPNEQYF. The CDR3 DNA is TGTGCCAGCAGTTGGGCGGGAGGGCCAAACGAGCAGTACTTC.